The rows below give T cell receptor beta chains drawn from one sample of a study of T-cell reconstitution after alpha-beta-depleted transplantation in children. Using its own MiXCR run on the PCR reads, TCRdb lists one record per CDR3 protein. The profile covers a few hundred thousand distinct CDR3 sequences, with 15% to 20% appearing a single time and around 28% taken by the ten largest. Sequenced here: PBMCs, mostly from graft donor cells, sampled 360 days after TCRalphabeta/CD19-depleted stem cell transplant. The receptor set was obtained from a boy in the first two years of life who had a stem cell transplant for Wiskott-Aldrich syndrome, so the T cells may come from the graft donor. CDR3s leave out the opening cysteine and the closing phenylalanine or tryptophan.

CDR3 protein	CDR3 length	V gene	J gene
ASSARNYEQY	10	TRBV6-6	TRBJ2-7
ASSARRLAGGDYNEQF	16	TRBV9	TRBJ2-1
ASTTDRGRNTEAF	13	TRBV12-3/TRBV12-4	TRBJ1-1
ASSRGIVNEQF	11	TRBV12-3/TRBV12-4	TRBJ2-1
ASSSGVAGLTYEQY	14	TRBV7-6	TRBJ2-7
ATSVPGGSGELF	12	TRBV24-1	TRBJ2-2
ASSLLSRDSPLH	12	TRBV5-5	TRBJ1-6
ASSSWFRDKASGYEQY	16	TRBV5-1	TRBJ2-7
ASSRHRGSGNNEQF	14	TRBV4-3	TRBJ2-1
ASRPSGVYYGYT	12	TRBV6-1	TRBJ1-2
SATHLRQDHRNEQY	14	TRBV20-1	TRBJ2-7
ASSDRALSTDTQY	13	TRBV18	TRBJ2-3
ASKLQGVVFTEAF	13	TRBV19	TRBJ1-1
ASSSRQEGVTEAF	13	TRBV5-5	TRBJ1-1
ASSRTGQETQY	11	TRBV7-9	TRBJ2-5
ASSFLRVYNEQF	12	TRBV28	TRBJ2-1
ASRTRTGGYEQY	12	TRBV6-1	TRBJ2-7
ASSLESGADTQY	12	TRBV5-1	TRBJ2-3
ASSLVPGSKETQY	13	TRBV7-9	TRBJ2-5
ASSPPFGRGRVEFETQY	17	TRBV6-2/TRBV6-3	TRBJ2-5
ASSQFLTGQFNQPQH	15	TRBV4-1	TRBJ1-5
ASGQGNYNSPLH	12	TRBV25-1	TRBJ1-6
ASSPRGVTEAF	11	TRBV6-1	TRBJ1-1
ASSSGLLRRSNTGELF	16	TRBV28	TRBJ2-2
ASSPPGLAGGEQY	13	TRBV7-6	TRBJ2-7
ASRPYRDTEAF	11	TRBV12-3/TRBV12-4	TRBJ1-1
ASSRRTSGSRSYEQY	15	TRBV6-2/TRBV6-3	TRBJ2-7
SARGQGRYEQY	11	TRBV20-1	TRBJ2-7
ASSLGGGISGNTIY	14	TRBV12-3/TRBV12-4	TRBJ1-3
ASSPHRTANTEAF	13	TRBV7-2	TRBJ1-1
ASSQAGGPGFLAF	13	TRBV3-1	TRBJ1-1
SASRGQFYEQY	11	TRBV20-1	TRBJ2-7
AIMSRIPGELF	11	TRBV10-3	TRBJ2-2
ASSLASGRTDTQY	13	TRBV5-1	TRBJ2-3
ASSPPGRVNYEQY	13	TRBV7-9	TRBJ2-7
ASSLQPLGLLPPNEQF	16	TRBV5-5	TRBJ2-1
ASSQDLSGRAIDTQY	15	TRBV4-3	TRBJ2-3
ASSLLAGGPNEQY	13	TRBV5-1	TRBJ2-7
ASSQRQGASYEQY	13	TRBV12-3/TRBV12-4	TRBJ2-7
ASSERGTDTQY	11	TRBV2	TRBJ2-3
ASSFISGPTYEQY	13	TRBV5-1	TRBJ2-7
ASSSTLTTSTDTQY	14	TRBV11-2	TRBJ2-3
ASSLTIIGDTQY	12	TRBV7-2	TRBJ2-3
ASRGDGNTEAF	11	TRBV12-3/TRBV12-4	TRBJ1-1
ASSILASYEQY	11	TRBV14	TRBJ2-7
ASSPGLAVTTDTQY	14	TRBV12-3/TRBV12-4	TRBJ2-3
ASRSLNTEAF	10	TRBV13	TRBJ1-1
ASSLDGAGTRPY	12	TRBV5-1	TRBJ2-7
ASSFAVGNTEAF	12	TRBV6-5	TRBJ1-1
ASSYGLAVPDTQY	13	TRBV6-5	TRBJ2-3
ASSLGPLERY	10	TRBV5-1	TRBJ2-5
AISRADTQY	9	TRBV10-3	TRBJ2-3
SATKMRLALNEQF	13	TRBV20-1	TRBJ2-1